This entry is about one T cell receptor beta chain. The CDR3 consists of 15 residues. After removal of 1 base from V and 7 bases from J, the junction contained 4 bases not matched to a gene. Germline CDR1 and CDR2: SGHAT and FQNNGV. Libraries were prepared by immunoSEQ multiplex PCR; TCRdb keeps only in-frame clonotypes and omits some of them. This table has 95,000 to 100,000 clones, approximately 81% appearing once. The data were taken from a study of blood T cell repertoires in COVID-19. Material for sequencing was peripheral blood. This sequence joins TRBV11-2 and TRBJ1-2; 12 bases agree with TRBD1. The TCR sequence derives from a woman aged 65 to 85 with active or convalescent COVID-19. CDR3 in amino acids: CASSLGGTGGIGYTF. The CDR3 region has the DNA TGTGCCAGCAGCTTAGGAGGGACAGGGGGCATTGGCTACACCTTC.